Below, 15 T cell receptor beta chains from the same sample are listed, as sequenced in a study of tissue T cells after allogeneic stem cell transplantation (dated 2022 in TCRdb). The sample's time point label, in plain terms: human tissue collected at research (rapid) autopsy. Libraries were built with the immunoSEQ multiplex PCR assay. Drawn from immuneACCESS, this table holds only the in-frame rearrangements with V and J called that TCRdb kept. Clones are partly lost; checked studies trace under half to an unresolved V gene and leave the rest unexplained. This sample comprises some 9,000 clones, roughly 50% of them detected only once. The leading ten clones occupy under 20% of the sample. The source material was tissue from the jejunum, sampled at autopsy. Source of these receptors: a female donor of 60 years or more with lung cancer.

In this sample, this clone turned up a few times. The CDR3 bases are TGTGCCAGAAGCACCCCCTCGAAAGCGGGATCTGAGAATGAGCAGTTCTTC. This translates into CARSTPSKAGSENEQFF. The V gene is TRBV5-3, the J gene TRBJ2-1; 7 nucleotides align to TRBD2. TRBV5-3 is designated an ORF whose function remains uncertain. The CDR3 has 17 residues. With 4 bases clipped from V and 7 bases from J, the junction kept 17 bases outside the gene matches.

This clone showed up just a few times. The V gene is TRBV6-6, the J gene TRBJ2-3; D unclear. V lost 2 bases to trimming and J lost 6 bases, with 3 bases between them. Germline V CDR1 and CDR2: MNHNY, SVGAGI (reference sequence). CDR3 length: 11 residues. CDR3 loop: CASSYVDTQYF. The CDR3 region has the DNA TGTGCCAGCAGTTACGTGGATACGCAGTATTTT.

This clone is termed medium-sized (0.01 to 0.1%). The J gene is TRBJ2-7, the V gene TRBV5-1, with D tentatively TRBD2 (6 bases). The V gene's germline CDR1 is SGHRS and CDR2 YFSETQ. Trimming removed 3 bases at V and 3 bases at J, with 7 bases between. CDR3 length: 12 residues. CDR3 DNA: TGCGCCAGCAGCTGGGGGGACTACGAGCAGTACTTC. Encoded protein: CASSWGDYEQYF.

The chain joins TRBV9 to TRBJ1-6; D is unclear. The V and J ends lost 3 bases and 8 bases respectively, with 9 bases between them. CDR1 is SGDLS, CDR2 YYNGEE, per germline. This CDR3 contains 13 residues. The CDR3 DNA sequence: TGTGCCAGCAGCGACGGGGTTGATTCACCCCTCCACTTT. Translation: CASSDGVDSPLHF.

The table lists this clone with a few counts. The chain combines TRBV11-3 with TRBJ2-1; D uncertain. Germline V gene data show CDR1 as SGHNT and CDR2 as YENEEA. This CDR3 has 13 amino acids. V lost 1 base to trimming and J lost 6 bases, with 7 bases between them. The CDR3, as DNA: TGTGCCAGCAGCTTAGGAACCAGCAATGAGCAGTTCTTC. Its protein product is CASSLGTSNEQFF. Combining the CDR3 with reference TRBV11-3 and TRBJ2-1 gives the whole variable domain EAGVVQSPRYKIIEKKQPVAFWCNPISGHNTLYWYLQNLGQGPELLIRYENEEAVDDSQLPKDRFSAERLKGVDSTLKIQPAELGDSAVYLCASSLGTSNEQFFGPGTRLTVL.

The gene calls are TRBV5-6 and TRBJ2-7; 13 bases align to TRBD2. The CDR3 length is 15 residues. V lost 4 bases to trimming and J lost 7 bases; unmatched junction nucleotides: 8. Germline V CDR1 and CDR2: SGHDT, YYEEEE. The CDR3 region has the DNA TGTGCCAGCAGCCCCGGACTAGCGGGAGTTTCGGAGCAGTACTTC. Residues: CASSPGLAGVSEQYF. Supplemented by reference TRBV5-6 and TRBJ2-7, the full variable domain reads DAGVTQSPTHLIKTRGQQVTLRCSPKSGHDTVSWYQQALGQGPQFIFQYYEEEERQRGNFPDRFSGHQFPNYSSELNVNALLLGDSALYLCASSPGLAGVSEQYFGPGTRLTVT.

The chain joins TRBV6-1 to TRBJ1-2; 9 bases fit TRBD1. CDR3 size: 13 residues. The trim removed 3 bases at V and 8 bases at J, leaving 4 bases unmatched. Germline V gives CDR1 MNHNS, CDR2 SASEGT. The CDR3, as DNA: TGTGCCAGCAGTGACCACAGGGGGCTGGGCTACACCTTC. Protein sequence: CASSDHRGLGYTF.

This chain links TRBV5-1 with TRBJ2-3; 9 bases agree with TRBD2. The CDR3 totals 15 residues. J was trimmed by 7 bases and V by 6 bases; bases with no gene match: 12. The germline gives CDR1 SGHRS, CDR2 YFSETQ. The CDR3 DNA sequence: TGCGCCAGCACTTCCTCGGGCGGGAGGGCGCATACGCAGTATTTT. This sequence encodes CASTSSGGRAHTQYF.

This clone appeared a few times. J is TRBJ2-2 and V is TRBV7-2, with D perhaps given as TRBD1 or TRBD2 (7 bases each). CDR3 length: 19 residues. V lost 2 bases and J lost 10, with 29 bases in between. From germline, CDR1 is SGHTA and CDR2 FQGNSA. CDR3 in DNA: TGTGCCAGCAGCTTACACTTCTCGGGCAGGGGGGGTTCCTTGGCGGAGCTGTTTTTT. Translated, it gives CASSLHFSGRGGSLAELFF.

The rearrangement uses TRBV10-1 and TRBJ2-3; D perhaps matches TRBD1 (6 bases). Germline CDR1 reads WNHNN; CDR2 reads SYGVQD (reference sequence). Trimming shortened V by 7 bases and J by 3 bases, and 17 bases separated the two germline ends. The CDR3 has 15 residues. DNA for the CDR3: TGCGCCAGCACTCGGCGCGACAGGACAACAGATACGCAGTATTTT. This gives the protein CASTRRDRTTDTQYF.

This clone counts as medium-sized (0.01 to 0.1%). This chain uses TRBV3-1 (or the pseudogene TRBV3-2) with TRBJ1-1, with unresolved D. This CDR3 comprises 13 residues. V lost 6 bases and J 4 bases, leaving 12 bases between the germline ends. Germline loops: CDR1 LGHDT, CDR2 YNNKEL (reference sequence). The DNA for the CDR3 is TGTGCCAGCAGTCTGAGGTTACTCACTGAAGCTTTCTTT. Residues: CASSLRLLTEAFF.

The V and J genes are TRBV3-1 (or the pseudogene TRBV3-2) and TRBJ1-5, with a tentative D call TRBD1 (6 bases). The CDR3 is 15 residues long. CDR1 is LGHDT, CDR2 YNNKEL, per germline (reference sequence). V lost 1 base to trimming and J lost 7 bases, with 14 bases between them. The CDR3 reads CASSQAGHPTQPQHF. The DNA for the CDR3 is TGTGCCAGCAGCCAAGCGGGACATCCAACCCAGCCCCAGCATTTT.

This clone qualifies as medium-sized (0.01 to 0.1%). The chain has TRBV5-8 and TRBJ2-7; perhaps D is TRBD1 or TRBD2 (5 bases each). Looked up from germline, CDR1 is SGHTS and CDR2 is YDEGEE. CDR3 length: 16 amino acids. V lost 1 base to trimming and J lost 3 bases, with 17 bases between them. This chain's CDR3 is CASSLHRGNPFYEQYF. In nucleotides, the CDR3 is TGTGCCAGCAGCTTGCATCGGGGCAACCCTTTCTACGAGCAGTACTTC. Using reference TRBV5-8 and TRBJ2-7 for the parts outside the CDR3, the full variable domain is EAGVTQSPTHLIKTRGQQATLRCSPISGHTSVYWYQQALGLGLQFLLWYDEGEERNRGNFPPRFSGRQFPNYSSELNVNALELEDSALYLCASSLHRGNPFYEQYFGPGTRLTVT.

The chain combines TRBV5-8 with TRBJ2-1; D is possibly TRBD2 (6 bases). Trimming took off 4 bases at V and 5 bases at J, with 7 bases between the two ends. Germline V gene data show CDR1 as SGHTS and CDR2 as YDEGEE. CDR3 length: 12 amino acids. CDR3 region: CASSKRDNEQFF. The CDR3 DNA is TGTGCCAGCAGCAAGCGGGACAATGAGCAGTTCTTC.

This clone is large (0.1 to 1%). This same CDR3 is encoded by further DNA sequences in the sample. The chain links TRBV6-5 to TRBJ2-5, with D tentatively TRBD1 (5 bases). The V and J ends lost 5 bases and 5 bases respectively, with 9 bases between them. Germline assignment: CDR1 MNHEY and CDR2 SVGAGI. The CDR3 loop spans 12 amino acids. The CDR3 DNA reads as TGTGCCAGCAGTCAGGGCCTGGAGACCCAGTACTTC. It encodes CASSQGLETQYF.